The rows below give T cell receptor beta chains drawn from one sample of a study of CD8 T cells in ankylosing spondylitis. One entry per CDR3 protein, called by TCRdb with MiXCR from the 5' RACE reads. The sample includes hundreds of thousands of distinct CDR3 sequences, about a fifth of them seen just once. Sequencing was carried out using blood, either unsorted or a sorted T cell fraction (not recorded which). Every receptor here comes from a female donor with ankylosing spondylitis or in good health (not recorded which). The CDR3 runs from the conserved cysteine through the conserved F or W. The D gene is left open where the match is weak. Clone size, where shown, is once, few, many, or a class for clones that have expanded.

clone size,D gene,V gene,J gene,CDR3 DNA,CDR3 protein
few,-,TRBV12-3/TRBV12-4,TRBJ1-1,TGTGCCAGCAGCGACCCCCCGAACGAGTCTGAAGCTTTCTTT,CASSDPPNESEAFF
-,-,TRBV10-3,TRBJ2-1,TGTGCCATCAGTGCCACGCCAAGCTCCTACAATGAGCAGTTCTTC,CAISATPSSYNEQFF
-,-,TRBV24-1,TRBJ1-1,TGTGCCACCAGTGAAAGGGGTTCTGTGTGTGAAACTGAAGCTTTCTTT,CATSERGSVCETEAFF
few,-,TRBV7-2,TRBJ2-7,TGTGCCAGCAGCTTAGCACTTTTGACAGCCTACGAGCAGTACTTC,CASSLALLTAYEQYF
many,TRBD1,TRBV20-1,TRBJ2-3,TGCAGTGCCCCCACGGGACAGCAAAGCACAGATACGCAGTATTTT,CSAPTGQQSTDTQYF
-,-,TRBV7-9,TRBJ1-4,TGTGCCAGCAGCTTAGCGCGGGAGAATGAAAAACTGTTTTTT,CASSLARENEKLFF
few,-,TRBV6-1,TRBJ2-5,TGTGCCAGCAGGCGCGGCAGTTCCCAAGAGACCCAGTACTTC,CASRRGSSQETQYF
few,-,TRBV20-1,TRBJ2-5,TGCAGTGCTAGAGTTGCCAGAGGAATAGGGACCCAGTACTTC,CSARVARGIGTQYF
few,TRBD2,TRBV14,TRBJ2-7,TGTGCCAGCAGCCAAGATCTGGGCGGGAGGGTTTCCTACGAGCAGTACTTC,CASSQDLGGRVSYEQYF
few,TRBD1,TRBV29-1,TRBJ1-5,TGCAGCGTTACAGGGGTGGTTAAACAGCCCCAGCATTTT,CSVTGVVKQPQHF
few,-,TRBV11-2,TRBJ2-3,TGTGCCAGCAGCTCCCCGTTCGGGGGAGCTAGCACAGATACGCAGTATTTT,CASSSPFGGASTDTQYF
many,-,TRBV7-2,TRBJ1-2,TGTGCCAGCAGCTTAGGAGGGGGAGGCTACACCTTC,CASSLGGGGYTF
-,TRBD1,TRBV29-1,TRBJ1-1,TGCAGGGGGGACAGATTAGACGATGAAGCTTTCTTT,CRGDRLDDEAFF
many,TRBD1,TRBV27,TRBJ2-3,TGTGCCAGCAGTTTAATGGACAGGGGGCAAGATACGCAGTATTTT,CASSLMDRGQDTQYF
few,TRBD2,TRBV7-2,TRBJ2-2,TGTGCCAGCAGCGGACTAGCGAACACCGGGGAGCTGTTTTTT,CASSGLANTGELFF
many,-,TRBV4-3,TRBJ2-7,TGCGCCAGCAGCCAAGACGCGGGCTTCCCCTACGAGCAGTACTTC,CASSQDAGFPYEQYF
few,-,TRBV23-1,TRBJ2-2,TGCGCCAGCAGTCCCCGGGGGCGACGAGGCGGGGAGCTGTTTTTT,CASSPRGRRGGELFF
-,TRBD2,TRBV7-2,TRBJ2-3,TGTGCCAGCAGCCTGACTAGCGTTAGCACAGATACGCAGTATTTT,CASSLTSVSTDTQYF
-,-,TRBV7-9,TRBJ2-2,TGTGCCAGCAGTCGTCATCAGGGCAACACCGGGGAGCTGTTTTTT,CASSRHQGNTGELFF
many,-,TRBV29-1,TRBJ2-7,TGCAGCGGCAAAGACTCCTACGAGCAGTACTTC,CSGKDSYEQYF
-,-,TRBV6-2/TRBV6-3,TRBJ2-6,TGTGCCAGCAGTTACAACCATCACAGGTTTGGGGCCAACGTCCTGACTTTC,CASSYNHHRFGANVLTF
few,-,TRBV7-2,TRBJ2-3,TGTGCCAGCAGCTTACTTAGCTCCGGACGCACAGATACGCAGTATTTT,CASSLLSSGRTDTQYF
-,TRBD2,TRBV6-1,TRBJ2-3,TGTGCCAGCAGAGACAGCGGGACCGATACGCAGTATTTT,CASRDSGTDTQYF
many,-,TRBV5-1,TRBJ1-1,TGCGCCAGCAGCTTGGATGGCAGGGGCACTGAAGCTTTCTTT,CASSLDGRGTEAFF
-,-,TRBV18,TRBJ2-7,TGTGCCAGCTCACCTAGTGATGTTTCCTACGAGCAGTACTTC,CASSPSDVSYEQYF
-,TRBD2,TRBV12-3/TRBV12-4,TRBJ2-5,TGTGCCAGCAGAGGGACTAGCGGGACAGAGACCCAGTACTTC,CASRGTSGTETQYF